What follows is one T cell receptor (beta chain) and its context. Its antigen is not identified. The data were taken from a study of siplizumab effects on memory and regulatory T cells. The study, taken as a whole, reports: The majority of clones, roughly 80-95% of proliferating CD4+ or CD8+ clones, lacked an assignable naive or memory phenotype. Controls had around 27% Treg-derived mappable alloreactive CD4+ clones on average, versus less than 70% with siplizumab. Siplizumab significantly lowered the alloreactive sequences that could be traced to unstimulated CD4+ memory cells.

Germline V gene data show CDR1 as SNHLY and CDR2 as FYNNEI. Trimming cost V 2 bases and J 6 bases; bases outside gene matches: 7. The CDR3 consists of 15 residues. Measured with immunoSEQ multiplex PCR; TCRdb has only the in-frame clones, and not every one. The table has roughly 120,000 clones, about 94% seen once. The sequence derives from a human donor in good health. The rearrangement links TRBV2 to TRBJ1-5; 7 bases fit TRBD1. The sample comprised non-Treg CD4+ T cells sorted from blood. The chain's CDR3 is CASSERGRGGQPQHF. The CDR3 DNA is TGTGCCAGCAGTGAAAGGGGCAGGGGGGGTCAGCCCCAGCATTTT.